This T cell receptor (beta chain) was documented in a study of T cells in Graves' hyperthyroidism and ophthalmopathy. PBMCs were sourced from about 10 ml fresh peripheral blood. Trimming removed 0 bases at V and 1 base at J, with 8 bases between. Germline V lookup: CDR1 SGDLS, CDR2 YYNGEE. The CDR3 consists of 14 residues. This clonotype was picked up a small number of times. The antigen remains unidentified. TCR beta CDR3 region amplification was performed from RNA transcripts. Carried out on the TCR CDR3, a first-round RT-PCR used the HTBI primer set. One entry per CDR3 protein results from TCRdb running MiXCR on the multiplex PCR reads. The sample holds 750,000 to 900,000 distinct CDR3 sequences; roughly 37% are singletons and the top ten take about 8.9%. Points from the study as a whole: Ophthalmopathy stood apart from stable hyperthyroidism in a 13 V-J model. Blood held most thyroid clonotypes expanded above 0.001 frequency.

The sequenced sample was blood. This rearrangement joins TRBV9 to TRBJ2-7, with D possibly being TRBD1 (5 bases). This TCR derives from a man between 18 and 35 years old with Graves' hyperthyroidism. Written as DNA, the CDR3 is TGTGCCAGCAGCGTAGTCCCAGGGTCCTACGAGCAGTACTTC. Amino acids: CASSVVPGSYEQYF.